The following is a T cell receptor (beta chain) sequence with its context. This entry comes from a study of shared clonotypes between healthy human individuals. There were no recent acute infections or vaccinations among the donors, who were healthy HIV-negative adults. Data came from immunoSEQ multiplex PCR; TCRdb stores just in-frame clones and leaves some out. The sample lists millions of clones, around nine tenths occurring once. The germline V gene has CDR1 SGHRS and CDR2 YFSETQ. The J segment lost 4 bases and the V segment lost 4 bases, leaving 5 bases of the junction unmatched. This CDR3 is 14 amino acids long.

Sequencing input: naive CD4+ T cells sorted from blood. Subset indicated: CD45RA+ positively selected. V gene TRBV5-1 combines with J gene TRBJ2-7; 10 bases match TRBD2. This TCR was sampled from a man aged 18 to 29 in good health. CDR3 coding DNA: TGCGCCAGCAGCCCTTTAGCGGGAGGATACGAGCAGTACTTC. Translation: CASSPLAGGYEQYF.